A single sample is the source of the 29 T cell receptor beta chains below, sequenced in a study of T cell responses to AZD1222 COVID-19 vaccine. Profiling relied on immunoSEQ multiplex PCR, and the TCRdb table lists in-frame clones only, not all of them. The sample lists about 110,000 clones; 75% to 90% were seen once. Material: peripheral blood, obtained 28 days after the second AZD1222 dose. The receptors originated from an adult who received the AZD1222 COVID-19 vaccine.

The rearrangement links TRBV6-5 to TRBJ2-7; D ambiguous. Germline CDR1 MNHEY, CDR2 SVGAGI. The CDR3 totals 12 residues. The V and J ends lost 6 bases and 0 bases respectively, with 6 bases between them. As DNA, the CDR3 is TGTGCCAGCAGCCAGAGCTCCTACGAGCAGTACTTC. Amino acids: CASSQSSYEQYF.

This clone occurred once. J is TRBJ2-1 and V is TRBV7-2; possible D gene TRBD1, 5 bases. The CDR3 runs 15 residues. V was cut by 1 base and J by 6 bases, with 13 bases left in between. Per the germline V gene, CDR1 is SGHTA and CDR2 is FQGNSA. In nucleotides, the CDR3 is TGTGCCAGCAGCTTAGGCGTTCCTAGGGGCAATGAGCAGTTCTTC. Protein: CASSLGVPRGNEQFF.

The V call is TRBV4-1, the J call TRBJ2-7; 7 nucleotides align to TRBD1. J gave up 2 bases and V 0 bases, and 4 bases lay outside the gene matches. Germline V gene lookup returns CDR1 MGHRA and CDR2 YSYEKL. CDR3 length: 15 residues. In DNA, the CDR3 is TGCGCCAGCAGCCAAGATCAGGGGGTCGCCTACGAGCAGTACTTC. This encodes CASSQDQGVAYEQYF.

This clone was counted between two and nine times. The genes are TRBV5-1 and TRBJ2-7, with 8 bases that match TRBD1. J was trimmed by 4 bases and V by 0 bases; bases with no gene match: 9. The CDR3 sequence is 16 residues long. Germline loops: CDR1 SGHRS, CDR2 YFSETQ. CDR3 coding DNA: TGCGCCAGCAGCTTGGCCGCGGCAGGGGGCAGGTACGAGCAGTACTTC. Protein: CASSLAAAGGRYEQYF.

J is TRBJ2-1 and V is TRBV24-1, with TRBD2 matching over 7 bases. In germline, CDR1 is KGHDR, CDR2 SFDVKD. This CDR3 contains 14 residues. V trimming: 6 bases; J trimming: 8 bases; junction bases outside the gene matches: 9. DNA of the CDR3: TGTGCCACCAGTCCAGCGGGATCCCTCGATGAGCAGTTCTTC. Protein: CATSPAGSLDEQFF.

The CDR3 protein is CASTRMDRATEAFF. The CDR3 bases are TGTGCCAGCACCAGGATGGACAGGGCCACTGAAGCTTTCTTT. This sequence joins TRBV11-2 and TRBJ1-1; TRBD1 matches 8 bases. The V gene end was trimmed by 7 bases and the J gene end by 4 bases; junction bases not matched to a gene: 8. This CDR3 is 14 amino acids long. From germline, CDR1 is SGHAT and CDR2 FQNNGV.

This clone was recorded only once. The J gene is TRBJ2-7, the V gene TRBV5-4; D is uncertain. CDR1 and CDR2 (germline): SGHNT, YYREEE (reference sequence). The V and J ends lost 2 bases and 3 bases respectively, with 9 bases between them. This CDR3 comprises 13 residues. This CDR3 is CASSFQSGYEQYF. The CDR3 bases are TGTGCCAGCAGCTTTCAGTCAGGCTACGAGCAGTACTTC.

The V gene is TRBV7-2, the J gene TRBJ2-3; TRBD2 matches 10 bases. There are 15 residues in the CDR3. The germline gives CDR1 SGHTA, CDR2 FQGNSA. V lost 5 bases and J lost 4; bases outside the gene matches: 6. The CDR3 DNA is TGTGCCAGCAGCGCCGCGCTAGCGGGGGCAGATACGCAGTATTTT. Its translation is CASSAALAGADTQYF.

The chain has TRBV27 and TRBJ2-7; the D is unclear. The CDR3 covers 16 residues. Germline CDR1 is MNHEY and CDR2 is SMNVEV (reference sequence). V lost 0 bases, J lost 0 bases, and 12 bases lay in between. The CDR3 DNA reads TGTGCCAGCAGTTTATCTCTCCCCATCGGCTCCTACGAGCAGTACTTC. This sequence encodes CASSLSLPIGSYEQYF.

The chain is built from TRBV9 and TRBJ2-3, with D possibly called TRBD1 or TRBD2 (6 bases each). The CDR3 runs 16 residues. The V gene's germline CDR1 is SGDLS and CDR2 YYNGEE. With 3 bases removed from V and 2 bases from J, the gap between germline ends came to 16 bases. The CDR3 loop reads CASSAGEQGTTDTQYF. For the CDR3, the DNA is TGTGCCAGCAGCGCGGGGGAACAGGGAACCACAGATACGCAGTATTTT.

The chain has TRBV7-9 and TRBJ2-1, with 10 bases lining up with TRBD1. Looked up from germline, CDR1 is SEHNR and CDR2 is FQNEAQ (reference sequence). The trim removed 0 bases at V and 6 bases at J, leaving 8 bases unmatched. The CDR3 consists of 17 residues. The CDR3 DNA is TGTGCCAGCAGCTTAGCGCGAGACAGGGGGCATTTCAATGAGCAGTTCTTC. This sequence encodes CASSLARDRGHFNEQFF.

The rearrangement links TRBV6-2 or TRBV6-3 to TRBJ1-2; weak D call: TRBD1 (6 bases). Deletions cut 6 bases from V and 0 bases from J, with 14 bases between. Germline V lookup: CDR1 MNHEY, CDR2 SVGEGT. This CDR3 comprises 15 residues. CDR3 residues: CASSQRTEANYGYTF. CDR3 nucleotides: TGTGCCAGCAGCCAAAGGACAGAAGCTAACTATGGCTACACCTTC.

This chain joins TRBV19 and TRBJ2-1, with TRBD2 matching 7 bases. V trimming: 5 bases; J trimming: 0 bases; junction bases outside the gene matches: 4. The germline V gene encodes CDR1 LNHDA and CDR2 SQIVND (reference sequence). The CDR3 sequence is 15 residues long. The CDR3: CASSEGRGSYNEQFF. In DNA, the CDR3 is TGTGCCAGTAGTGAGGGGAGGGGCTCCTACAATGAGCAGTTCTTC.

V usage is TRBV12-1 and J usage is TRBJ2-3; the table's D call TRBD1 went unverified against the DNA. TRBV12-1 is designated a pseudogene. The CDR3 is made up of 15 amino acids. The CDR3 DNA reads TGTGCCAGCAGCTGCCGGGACAACCCCGCAGATACGCAGTATTTT. It encodes CASSCRDNPADTQYF.

The rearrangement joins TRBV19 to TRBJ1-5, with TRBD1 matching 9 bases. Germline V lookup: CDR1 LNHDA, CDR2 SQIVND (reference sequence). V was pared by 4 bases and J by 1 base, with 5 bases of the junction left unmatched. The CDR3 is 16 amino acids. For the CDR3, the DNA is TGTGCCAGTAGTAGCACACAGGGGGCAAGCAATCAGCCCCAGCATTTT. It yields the protein CASSSTQGASNQPQHF.

The CDR3 nucleotides read TGCAGTGCTAGAGATGGGCAGACCCAGTACTTC. This gives the protein CSARDGQTQYF. The V call is TRBV20-1, the J call TRBJ2-5; D not certain. Deletions cut 0 bases from V and 6 bases from J, with 5 bases between. Per germline, CDR1 DFQATT and CDR2 SNEGSKA (reference sequence). The CDR3 covers 11 residues.

The CDR3 bases are TGTGCCACCAGTGATGATGGGACTAGCGGCCAGCGAAATGAGCAGTTCTTC. Protein: CATSDDGTSGQRNEQFF. V usage is TRBV24-1 and J usage is TRBJ2-1, with 11 bases that match TRBD2. The CDR3 has 17 amino acids. Germline V gene lookup returns CDR1 KGHDR and CDR2 SFDVKD. Trimming at V came to 3 bases and at J to 7 bases, leaving 10 bases not matched to a gene.

The J gene is TRBJ2-6, the V gene TRBV5-8; 11 bases are shared with TRBD1. The CDR3 is 18 residues long. CDR1 is SGHTS, CDR2 YDEGEE, per germline. V trimming: 0 bases; J trimming: 4 bases; junction bases outside the gene matches: 6. CDR3 sequence: CASSLAGTGGSGANVLTF. CDR3 sequence (DNA): TGTGCCAGCAGCTTGGCCGGGACAGGGGGTTCGGGGGCCAACGTCCTGACTTTC.

This chain's CDR3 is CASSQDVIQETQYF. The CDR3 DNA reads TGTGCCAGCAGCCAAGATGTAATTCAAGAGACCCAGTACTTC. The genes are TRBV4-2 and TRBJ2-5; D unclear. V was cut by 0 bases and J by 2 bases, with 7 bases left in between. CDR3 size: 14 residues. CDR1 and CDR2 (germline): LGHNA, YNFKEQ.

The chain combines TRBV29-1 with TRBJ1-2; the D is unclear. With 5 bases removed from V and 7 bases from J, the gap between germline ends came to 11 bases. CDR1 SQVTM and CDR2 ANQGSEA come from the germline V gene. This CDR3 has 11 amino acids. In nucleotides, the CDR3 is TGCAGCGTTTACCGAGAAGGTGGCTACACCTTC. This gives the protein CSVYREGGYTF.

The chain is built from TRBV30 and TRBJ1-1; D perhaps matches TRBD1 (6 bases). V dropped 8 bases and J dropped 1 base, with 14 bases sitting between them. The CDR3 is 13 residues long. CDR1 is GTSNPN and CDR2 is SVGIG in the germline V gene (reference sequence). CDR3 in DNA: TGTGCCCAAGTCCGACAGGCGAACACTGAAGCTTTCTTT. Its protein product is CAQVRQANTEAFF. Based on the CDR3 plus reference TRBV30 and TRBJ1-1, the full variable domain is SQTIHQWPATLVQPVGSPLSLECTVEGTSNPNLYWYRQAAGRGLQLLFYSVGIGQISSEVPQNLSASRPQDRQFILSSKKLLLSDSGFYLCAQVRQANTEAFFGQGTRLTVV.

This clone was seen only a few times. The V and J genes are TRBV9 and TRBJ2-7; no firm D call. The CDR3 totals 14 residues. Trimming stripped 0 bases from V and 1 base from J, with 8 bases between. Germline V gene lookup returns CDR1 SGDLS and CDR2 YYNGEE. The CDR3 sequence: CASSVVGSSYEQYF. As DNA, the CDR3 is TGTGCCAGCAGCGTAGTTGGGTCGTCCTACGAGCAGTACTTC.

The gene calls are TRBV7-2 and TRBJ1-5; TRBD1 aligns across 7 bases. Germline V gene data show CDR1 as SGHTA and CDR2 as FQGNSA. The CDR3 length is 15 residues. Trimming cost V 1 base and J 3 bases; bases outside gene matches: 3. The CDR3 region is CASSLDRGDNQPQHF. In DNA, the CDR3 is TGTGCCAGCAGCTTAGACAGGGGAGACAATCAGCCCCAGCATTTT.

The chain joins TRBV5-1 to TRBJ2-1; D unresolved. The V gene's germline CDR1 is SGHRS and CDR2 YFSETQ. V was shortened by 3 bases and J by 5 bases, with 18 bases between the two germline ends. The CDR3 is 16 amino acids. The CDR3 here is CASSWPPRTTDNEQFF. The CDR3 nucleotides read TGCGCCAGCAGCTGGCCCCCTAGGACCACTGACAATGAGCAGTTCTTC.

The V gene is TRBV10-2, the J gene TRBJ2-7; D might be TRBD1 (6 bases). The V and J ends lost 6 bases and 3 bases respectively, with 12 bases between them. Germline V lookup: CDR1 WSHSY, CDR2 SAAADI. The CDR3 totals 13 residues. The CDR3: CASRQGPYYEQYF. CDR3 coding DNA: TGCGCCAGCAGACAGGGACCTTACTACGAGCAGTACTTC.

The CDR3 bases are TGTGCCAGCAGTTCTTGGGTGGCGTCAGATACGCAGTATTTT. This translates into CASSSWVASDTQYF. This chain uses TRBV27 with TRBJ2-3; D unresolved. Per germline, CDR1 MNHEY and CDR2 SMNVEV (reference sequence). Between the trimmed V and J ends, which lost 4 bases and 4 bases, there was a span of 12 bases. The CDR3 has 14 amino acids.

The genes are TRBV3-1 (or the pseudogene TRBV3-2) and TRBJ2-7; D is uncertain. Germline V lookup: CDR1 LGHDT, CDR2 YNNKEL (reference sequence). There are 13 residues in the CDR3. With 1 base removed from V and 6 bases from J, the gap between germline ends came to 10 bases. CDR3 sequence (DNA): TGTGCCAGCAGCCAAGTACGGTCTGGCGAGCAGTACTTC. It codes for CASSQVRSGEQYF.

The chain has TRBV4-1 and TRBJ2-7, with unresolved D. Germline lookup yields CDR1 MGHRA and CDR2 YSYEKL. The ends were cut back, 1 base at V and 3 bases at J, with 13 bases in the middle. The CDR3 runs to 15 residues. The CDR3 sequence: CASSQVVAQFYEQYF. CDR3 in DNA: TGCGCCAGCAGCCAAGTAGTAGCCCAGTTCTACGAGCAGTACTTC.

The V gene is TRBV28, the J gene TRBJ2-1; tentative D call: TRBD2 (6 bases). CDR1 MDHEN and CDR2 SYDVKM come from the germline V gene. The CDR3 consists of 13 residues. V lost 11 bases and J lost 6, with 17 bases in between. CDR3 residues: CAVRGAGGNEQFF. In DNA, the CDR3 is TGTGCCGTACGTGGAGCCGGGGGCAATGAGCAGTTCTTC.